This T cell receptor (beta chain) was documented in a study of early T cells in non-severe SARS-CoV-2 infection. Study context: With bulk RNA from unsorted whole blood as input, sequencing yielded unpaired chains.

This clonotype was recorded at least ten times. Individually, cDNA molecules had unique molecular identifiers attached to them. Using its own MiXCR run on the 5' RACE reads, TCRdb lists one record per CDR3 protein. The table shows tens of thousands of distinct CDR3 sequences, with 6.2% occurring only once. The receptor was derived from an adult who was a healthcare worker with PCR-confirmed SARS-CoV-2 infection or an uninfected control (not recorded which). Here the sequenced sample was whole blood, taken at baseline.

The CDR3 region has the DNA TGCAGCGTTGGAGTTTATGGTAATCAGCCCCAGCATTTT. This translates into CSVGVYGNQPQHF. V is TRBV29-1 and J is TRBJ1-5; no reliable D call. From germline, CDR1 is SQVTM and CDR2 ANQGSEA. This CDR3 contains 13 residues. The ends were cut back, 4 bases at V and 4 bases at J, with 11 bases in the middle.